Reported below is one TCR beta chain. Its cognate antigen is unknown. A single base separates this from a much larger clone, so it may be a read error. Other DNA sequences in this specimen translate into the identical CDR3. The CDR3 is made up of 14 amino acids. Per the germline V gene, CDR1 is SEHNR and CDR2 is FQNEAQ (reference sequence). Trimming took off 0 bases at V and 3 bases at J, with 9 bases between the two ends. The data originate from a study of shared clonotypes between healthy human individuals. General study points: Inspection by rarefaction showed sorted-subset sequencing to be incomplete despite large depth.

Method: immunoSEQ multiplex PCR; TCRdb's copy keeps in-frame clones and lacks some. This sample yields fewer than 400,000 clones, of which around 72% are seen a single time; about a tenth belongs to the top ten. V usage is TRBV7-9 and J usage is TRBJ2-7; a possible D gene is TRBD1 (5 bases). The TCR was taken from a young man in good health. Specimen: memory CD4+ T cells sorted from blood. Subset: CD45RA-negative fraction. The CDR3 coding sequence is TGTGCCAGCAGCTTAGCAGGGGTTGACTACGAGCAGTACTTC. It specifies CASSLAGVDYEQYF.